This T cell receptor (beta chain) was identified during a study of cytomegalovirus exposure and HLA in healthy donors. Trimming left V 7 bases short and J 0 bases short, with 10 bases between. Per germline, CDR1 MNHEY and CDR2 SVGAGI. The CDR3 is 15 amino acids. The study ran its PCR with 60 Vbeta and 13 Jbeta primers. Sequencing was performed with immunoSEQ multiplex PCR; in TCRdb, only in-frame clones are kept and a portion is missing. The table for this sample gives some 55,000 clones. With respect to this clone: Its specificity is unknown.

Study-wide results and limits: It was assumed in the presence/absence analyses that sequencing depth was roughly uniform across donors.

The chain carries TRBV6-5 and TRBJ1-6; D call uncertain. The TCR was taken from a woman in her thirties or forties in good health and CMV-seronegative. The material sequenced was PBMCs. For the CDR3, the DNA is TGTGCCAGCAACAAGGAGAGCTCCTATAATTCACCCCTCCACTTT. It yields the protein CASNKESSYNSPLHF.